The rows below give T cell receptor beta chains drawn from one sample of a study of cytomegalovirus exposure and HLA in healthy donors. Only in-frame clones appear in the TCRdb table, and some are missing; sequencing was by immunoSEQ multiplex PCR. There are tens of thousands of clones in the sample; around 67% occur only once, and around 2% lies in the top ten. Source material: PBMCs. Every receptor here comes from a human donor in good health. Both conserved end residues are part of each CDR3. The D gene is left open where the match is weak. Only some rows state a clone size, as once, few, many or a class for expanded clones.

clone_size: -; v_call: TRBV30; d_call: -; j_call: TRBJ2-3; cdr3_aa: CAWSVLVRRSTDTQYF; cdr3_nt: TGTGCCTGGAGTGTACTAGTTCGAAGAAGCACAGATACGCAGTATTTT
clone_size: -; v_call: TRBV18; d_call: -; j_call: TRBJ1-5; cdr3_aa: CASSRVQGINQPQHF; cdr3_nt: TGTGCCAGCTCACGGGTTCAGGGGATCAATCAGCCCCAGCATTTT
clone_size: few; v_call: TRBV6-5; d_call: TRBD2; j_call: TRBJ2-1; cdr3_aa: CASSRPTSLYNEQFF; cdr3_nt: TGTGCCAGCAGCCGACCGACTAGCCTTTACAATGAGCAGTTCTTC
clone_size: few; v_call: TRBV6-6; d_call: -; j_call: TRBJ1-6; cdr3_aa: CASTPDSRNSPLHF; cdr3_nt: TGTGCCAGCACTCCGGACTCAAGGAATTCACCCCTCCACTTT
clone_size: -; v_call: TRBV5-4; d_call: TRBD1; j_call: TRBJ1-2; cdr3_aa: CASSLEAGQASGYTF; cdr3_nt: TGTGCCAGCAGCTTGGAGGCAGGACAGGCCTCTGGCTACACCTTC
clone_size: -; v_call: TRBV2; d_call: TRBD1; j_call: TRBJ2-3; cdr3_aa: CASRTGYPDTQYF; cdr3_nt: TGTGCCAGCAGGACAGGGTACCCAGATACGCAGTATTTT
clone_size: -; v_call: TRBV5-6; d_call: -; j_call: TRBJ1-1; cdr3_aa: CASSSPRSRGYTEAFF; cdr3_nt: TGTGCCAGCAGCTCCCCGAGGAGCAGGGGTTACACTGAAGCTTTCTTT
clone_size: -; v_call: TRBV5-1; d_call: TRBD1; j_call: TRBJ2-7; cdr3_aa: CASSSSLSAGGLPYEQYF; cdr3_nt: TGCGCCAGCAGCTCCTCCCTCTCCGCAGGGGGATTACCCTACGAGCAGTACTTC
clone_size: few; v_call: TRBV5-1; d_call: -; j_call: TRBJ1-2; cdr3_aa: CASSLVAGSNYGYTF; cdr3_nt: TGCGCCAGCAGCTTGGTTGCAGGTTCTAACTATGGCTACACCTTC
clone_size: -; v_call: TRBV2; d_call: -; j_call: TRBJ1-2; cdr3_aa: CASSETGNRILYTF; cdr3_nt: TGTGCCAGCAGTGAGACAGGAAACCGGATACTCTACACCTTC
clone_size: -; v_call: TRBV11-2; d_call: TRBD2; j_call: TRBJ2-1; cdr3_aa: CASSIPLAGGIYNEQFF; cdr3_nt: TGTGCCAGCAGCATACCTCTAGCGGGGGGAATTTACAATGAGCAGTTCTTC
clone_size: -; v_call: TRBV15; d_call: TRBD1; j_call: TRBJ1-5; cdr3_aa: CATSPFGTGIGNQPQHF; cdr3_nt: TGTGCCACCAGCCCCTTCGGGACAGGGATCGGCAATCAGCCCCAGCATTTT
clone_size: -; v_call: TRBV16; d_call: -; j_call: TRBJ1-2; cdr3_aa: CASSQSYAAAAGYTF; cdr3_nt: TGTGCCAGCAGCCAATCCTATGCTGCGGCAGCTGGCTACACCTTC
clone_size: -; v_call: TRBV4-3; d_call: TRBD2; j_call: TRBJ2-7; cdr3_aa: CASSQLSGGHSYEQYF; cdr3_nt: TGCGCCAGCAGTCAGCTTAGCGGGGGCCACTCCTACGAGCAGTACTTC
clone_size: -; v_call: TRBV6-4; d_call: -; j_call: TRBJ1-2; cdr3_aa: CASTFSDYGYTF; cdr3_nt: TGTGCCAGCACCTTTTCAGACTATGGCTACACCTTC
clone_size: -; v_call: TRBV4-3; d_call: TRBD1; j_call: TRBJ2-7; cdr3_aa: CASSQSQGAFHEQYF; cdr3_nt: TGCGCCAGCAGCCAGTCACAGGGGGCGTTCCACGAGCAGTACTTC
clone_size: -; v_call: TRBV27; d_call: -; j_call: TRBJ1-4; cdr3_aa: CASRARGGGEKLFF; cdr3_nt: TGTGCCAGCAGGGCCCGAGGGGGTGGCGAAAAACTGTTTTTT
clone_size: few; v_call: TRBV6-5; d_call: -; j_call: TRBJ2-6; cdr3_aa: CASRDQGYGANVLTF; cdr3_nt: TGTGCCAGCAGAGACCAGGGTTATGGGGCCAACGTCCTGACTTTC
clone_size: -; v_call: TRBV5-1; d_call: TRBD2; j_call: TRBJ2-3; cdr3_aa: CASSPVAGVGTDTQYF; cdr3_nt: TGCGCCAGCAGCCCGGTAGCGGGGGTGGGCACAGATACGCAGTATTTT
clone_size: few; v_call: TRBV15; d_call: TRBD2; j_call: TRBJ2-3; cdr3_aa: CATSRGTSGGADTQYF; cdr3_nt: TGTGCCACCAGCAGAGGGACTAGCGGGGGGGCAGATACGCAGTATTTT
clone_size: -; v_call: TRBV19; d_call: -; j_call: TRBJ1-1; cdr3_aa: CASSRDTRNTEAFF; cdr3_nt: TGTGCCAGTAGTAGAGACACCAGGAACACTGAAGCTTTCTTT
clone_size: -; v_call: TRBV7-8; d_call: -; j_call: TRBJ2-5; cdr3_aa: CASSLNRVRQETQYF; cdr3_nt: TGTGCCAGCAGCTTAAACCGAGTACGGCAAGAGACCCAGTACTTC
clone_size: -; v_call: TRBV6-5; d_call: -; j_call: TRBJ1-2; cdr3_aa: CASSYSGLDGYTF; cdr3_nt: TGTGCCAGCAGTTACAGTGGGCTGGATGGCTACACCTTC
clone_size: few; v_call: TRBV7-2; d_call: -; j_call: TRBJ2-1; cdr3_aa: CASSFLQGNEQFF; cdr3_nt: TGTGCCAGCAGCTTCCTACAGGGAAATGAGCAGTTCTTC
clone_size: -; v_call: TRBV30; d_call: TRBD2; j_call: TRBJ2-3; cdr3_aa: CAWAAGLTDTQYF; cdr3_nt: TGTGCCTGGGCAGCGGGATTGACAGATACGCAGTATTTT
clone_size: -; v_call: TRBV11-1; d_call: TRBD2; j_call: TRBJ2-5; cdr3_aa: CASEREPSGTQYF; cdr3_nt: TGTGCCAGTGAGCGGGAGCCCTCAGGGACCCAGTACTTC
clone_size: few; v_call: TRBV6-4; d_call: TRBD1; j_call: TRBJ1-1; cdr3_aa: CASSLDRGAEAFF; cdr3_nt: TGTGCCAGCAGCTTGGACAGGGGGGCTGAAGCTTTCTTT
clone_size: -; v_call: TRBV12-5; d_call: -; j_call: TRBJ2-3; cdr3_aa: CASGDHRGGTSTDTQYF; cdr3_nt: TGTGCTAGTGGTGACCACCGAGGCGGTACGAGCACAGATACGCAGTATTTT
clone_size: -; v_call: TRBV9; d_call: TRBD2; j_call: TRBJ2-3; cdr3_aa: CASSVSGGPTDTQYF; cdr3_nt: TGTGCCAGCAGCGTTAGCGGGGGGCCGACAGATACGCAGTATTTT
clone_size: -; v_call: TRBV5-6; d_call: -; j_call: TRBJ1-2; cdr3_aa: CASNRGNYGYTF; cdr3_nt: TGTGCCAGCAATCGGGGGAACTATGGCTACACCTTC
clone_size: -; v_call: TRBV7-3; d_call: TRBD2; j_call: TRBJ2-3; cdr3_aa: CASSHITGTSGNTDTQYF; cdr3_nt: TGTGCCAGCAGCCATATAACGGGGACTAGCGGAAACACAGATACGCAGTATTTT
clone_size: -; v_call: TRBV27; d_call: -; j_call: TRBJ1-6; cdr3_aa: CATSTRRDSPLHF; cdr3_nt: TGTGCCACCTCGACCCGGAGGGATTCACCCCTCCACTTT
clone_size: -; v_call: TRBV19; d_call: TRBD2; j_call: TRBJ2-2; cdr3_aa: CASHRAGGETGELFF; cdr3_nt: TGTGCCAGTCACCGTGCGGGGGGAGAAACCGGGGAGCTGTTTTTT
clone_size: -; v_call: TRBV6-1; d_call: TRBD1; j_call: TRBJ1-2; cdr3_aa: CASSEGGTGNGYTF; cdr3_nt: TGTGCCAGCAGTGAAGGTGGGACAGGCAATGGCTACACCTTC
clone_size: few; v_call: TRBV5-6; d_call: TRBD1; j_call: TRBJ1-2; cdr3_aa: CASSGSGTGNYGYTF; cdr3_nt: TGTGCCAGCAGCGGTTCCGGGACAGGGAACTATGGCTACACCTTC
clone_size: -; v_call: TRBV4-3; d_call: TRBD2; j_call: TRBJ2-3; cdr3_aa: CASSHTYLAGGPADTQYF; cdr3_nt: TGCGCCAGCAGCCACACTTACCTAGCGGGGGGGCCGGCAGATACGCAGTATTTT
clone_size: -; v_call: TRBV21-1; d_call: -; j_call: TRBJ1-4; cdr3_aa: CASSKDRINEKLFF; cdr3_nt: TGTGCCAGCAGCAAGGACAGGATTAATGAAAAACTGTTTTTT
clone_size: -; v_call: TRBV7-9; d_call: -; j_call: TRBJ2-4; cdr3_aa: CASSLPSGSKNIQYF; cdr3_nt: TGTGCCAGCAGCTTACCCAGTGGCTCCAAAAACATTCAGTACTTC
clone_size: -; v_call: TRBV4-3; d_call: -; j_call: TRBJ1-2; cdr3_aa: CASSQDWALQPNYGYTF; cdr3_nt: TGCGCCAGCAGCCAAGACTGGGCATTGCAACCTAACTATGGCTACACCTTC
clone_size: -; v_call: TRBV6-6; d_call: -; j_call: TRBJ1-4; cdr3_aa: CASSYLGGGEKLFF; cdr3_nt: TGTGCCAGCAGTTACTTGGGGGGAGGTGAAAAACTGTTTTTT
clone_size: -; v_call: TRBV20-1; d_call: TRBD2; j_call: TRBJ2-3; cdr3_aa: CSAQTGLVQYF; cdr3_nt: TGCAGTGCTCAGACGGGACTAGTACAGTATTTT
clone_size: once; v_call: TRBV11-3; d_call: TRBD1; j_call: TRBJ1-1; cdr3_aa: CASSSNGRGPTEAFF; cdr3_nt: TGTGCCAGCAGCTCGAACGGGAGGGGGCCCACTGAAGCTTTCTTT
clone_size: few; v_call: TRBV10-3; d_call: TRBD1; j_call: TRBJ1-2; cdr3_aa: CASTGDRANYGYTF; cdr3_nt: TGTGCCAGTACAGGGGACAGAGCTAACTATGGCTACACCTTC
clone_size: few; v_call: TRBV9; d_call: TRBD1; j_call: TRBJ1-1; cdr3_aa: CASSVDPGGTEAFF; cdr3_nt: TGTGCCAGCAGCGTAGATCCAGGGGGCACTGAAGCTTTCTTT
clone_size: few; v_call: TRBV7-8; d_call: -; j_call: TRBJ1-2; cdr3_aa: CASSLGGIYGYTF; cdr3_nt: TGTGCCAGCAGCTTAGGAGGGATCTATGGCTACACCTTC
clone_size: -; v_call: TRBV15; d_call: -; j_call: TRBJ2-1; cdr3_aa: CATSRGGAYNEQFF; cdr3_nt: TGTGCCACCAGCAGGGGGGGGGCATACAATGAGCAGTTCTTC
clone_size: few; v_call: TRBV18; d_call: TRBD1; j_call: TRBJ1-5; cdr3_aa: CASSPQGAGYSNQPQHF; cdr3_nt: TGTGCCAGCTCCCCACAGGGGGCTGGGTATTCCAATCAGCCCCAGCATTTT
clone_size: few; v_call: TRBV5-1; d_call: TRBD1; j_call: TRBJ1-4; cdr3_aa: CASSSGQATNEKLFF; cdr3_nt: TGCGCCAGCAGCTCCGGACAGGCAACTAATGAAAAACTGTTTTTT
clone_size: -; v_call: TRBV7-9; d_call: TRBD1; j_call: TRBJ1-2; cdr3_aa: CASSSPQGALNYGYTF; cdr3_nt: TGTGCCAGCAGCTCCCCGCAGGGGGCGTTAAACTATGGCTACACCTTC
clone_size: -; v_call: TRBV5-5; d_call: -; j_call: TRBJ1-5; cdr3_aa: CASSLAPGLSNQPQHF; cdr3_nt: TGTGCCAGCAGCCTGGCACCGGGACTAAGCAATCAGCCCCAGCATTTT
clone_size: -; v_call: TRBV7-3; d_call: TRBD2; j_call: TRBJ2-2; cdr3_aa: CASSPLPLAGGPNTGELFF; cdr3_nt: TGTGCCAGCAGCCCACTGCCGCTAGCGGGGGGGCCGAACACCGGGGAGCTGTTTTTT
clone_size: -; v_call: TRBV15; d_call: TRBD2; j_call: TRBJ2-7; cdr3_aa: CATSRGASGVSSYEQYF; cdr3_nt: TGTGCCACCAGCAGAGGAGCTAGCGGGGTCAGCTCCTACGAGCAGTACTTC
clone_size: few; v_call: TRBV4-2; d_call: TRBD1; j_call: TRBJ1-5; cdr3_aa: CASSQQGAYQPQHF; cdr3_nt: TGTGCCAGCAGCCAACAGGGGGCTTATCAGCCCCAGCATTTT
clone_size: -; v_call: TRBV2; d_call: TRBD1; j_call: TRBJ1-6; cdr3_aa: CASSESGGSRPLHF; cdr3_nt: TGTGCCAGCAGTGAGTCAGGGGGGTCGAGGCCCCTCCACTTT
clone_size: few; v_call: TRBV5-4; d_call: -; j_call: TRBJ2-5; cdr3_aa: CASSLGVSGQETQYF; cdr3_nt: TGTGCCAGCAGCTTGGGGGTGTCGGGACAAGAGACCCAGTACTTC
clone_size: -; v_call: TRBV5-1; d_call: -; j_call: TRBJ2-7; cdr3_aa: CASSQNTGNYEQYF; cdr3_nt: TGCGCCAGCAGCCAAAATACAGGGAACTACGAGCAGTACTTC
clone_size: large; v_call: TRBV6-4; d_call: -; j_call: TRBJ2-2; cdr3_aa: CASSLGTNTGELFF; cdr3_nt: TGTGCCAGCAGCCTGGGGACTAACACCGGGGAGCTGTTTTTT
clone_size: once; v_call: TRBV30; d_call: -; j_call: TRBJ1-6; cdr3_aa: CAWRQYNSPLHF; cdr3_nt: TGTGCCTGGAGACAGTATAATTCACCCCTCCACTTT
clone_size: -; v_call: TRBV15; d_call: -; j_call: TRBJ1-1; cdr3_aa: CATSRAAGGLAFF; cdr3_nt: TGTGCCACCAGCAGAGCCGCGGGGGGGTTAGCTTTCTTT